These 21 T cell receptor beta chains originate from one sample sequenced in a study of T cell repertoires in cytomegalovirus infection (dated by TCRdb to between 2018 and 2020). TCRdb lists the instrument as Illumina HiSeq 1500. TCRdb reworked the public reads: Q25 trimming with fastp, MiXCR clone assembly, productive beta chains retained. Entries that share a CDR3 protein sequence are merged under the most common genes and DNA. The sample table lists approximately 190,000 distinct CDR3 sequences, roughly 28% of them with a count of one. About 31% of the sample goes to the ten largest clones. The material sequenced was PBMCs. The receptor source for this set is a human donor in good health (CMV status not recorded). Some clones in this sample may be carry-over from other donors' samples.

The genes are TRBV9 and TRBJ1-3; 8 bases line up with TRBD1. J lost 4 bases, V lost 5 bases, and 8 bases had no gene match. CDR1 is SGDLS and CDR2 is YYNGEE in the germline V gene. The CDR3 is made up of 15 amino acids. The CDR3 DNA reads TGTGCCAGCAGTTCGGACAGGGCGTGGGGAAACACCATATATTTT. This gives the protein CASSSDRAWGNTIYF.

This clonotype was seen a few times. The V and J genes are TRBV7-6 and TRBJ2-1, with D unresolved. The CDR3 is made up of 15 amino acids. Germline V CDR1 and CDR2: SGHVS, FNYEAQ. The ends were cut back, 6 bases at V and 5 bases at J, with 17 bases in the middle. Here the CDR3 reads CASSSGPGPDNEQFF. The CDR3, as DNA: TGTGCCAGCAGTTCTGGTCCGGGCCCGGACAATGAGCAGTTCTTC.

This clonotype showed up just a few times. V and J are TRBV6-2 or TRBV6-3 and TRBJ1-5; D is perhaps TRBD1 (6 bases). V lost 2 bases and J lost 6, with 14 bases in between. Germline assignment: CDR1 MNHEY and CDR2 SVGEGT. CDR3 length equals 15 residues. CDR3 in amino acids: CASSYPSGQLQPQHF. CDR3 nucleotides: TGTGCCAGCAGTTACCCGAGTGGACAGCTTCAGCCCCAGCATTTT.

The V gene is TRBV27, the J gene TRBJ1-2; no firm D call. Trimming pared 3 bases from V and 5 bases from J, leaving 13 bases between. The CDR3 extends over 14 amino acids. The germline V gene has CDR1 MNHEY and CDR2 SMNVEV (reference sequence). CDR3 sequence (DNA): TGTGCCAGCAGTTTGGCTCGAATGAATTATGGCTACACCTTC. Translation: CASSLARMNYGYTF.

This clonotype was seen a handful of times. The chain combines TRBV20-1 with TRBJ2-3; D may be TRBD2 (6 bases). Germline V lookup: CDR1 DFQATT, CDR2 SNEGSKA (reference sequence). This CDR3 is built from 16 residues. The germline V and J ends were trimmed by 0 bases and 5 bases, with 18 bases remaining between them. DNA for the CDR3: TGCAGTGCTAGAGAATTCCAGCGGGCCTATCAAGATACGCAGTATTTT. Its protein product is CSAREFQRAYQDTQYF.

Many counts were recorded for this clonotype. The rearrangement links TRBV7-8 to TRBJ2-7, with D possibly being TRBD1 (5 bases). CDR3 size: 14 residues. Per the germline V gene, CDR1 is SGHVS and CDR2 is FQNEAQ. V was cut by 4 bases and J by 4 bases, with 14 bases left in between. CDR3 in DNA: TGTGCCAGCAGCTCCCCCCAAGACAGTTACGAGCAGTACTTC. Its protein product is CASSSPQDSYEQYF.

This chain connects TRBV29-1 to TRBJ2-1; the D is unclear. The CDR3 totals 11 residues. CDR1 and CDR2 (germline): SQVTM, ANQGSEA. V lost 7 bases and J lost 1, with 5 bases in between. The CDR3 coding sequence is TGCAGCGGACAATCCTACAATGAGCAGTTCTTC. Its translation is CSGQSYNEQFF.

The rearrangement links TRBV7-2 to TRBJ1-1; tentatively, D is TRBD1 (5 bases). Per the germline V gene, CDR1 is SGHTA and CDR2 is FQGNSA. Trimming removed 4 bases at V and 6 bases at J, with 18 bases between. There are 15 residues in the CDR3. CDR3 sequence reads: CASSWGRERGSEAFF. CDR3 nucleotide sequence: TGTGCCAGCAGCTGGGGGAGGGAACGGGGTTCTGAAGCTTTCTTT.

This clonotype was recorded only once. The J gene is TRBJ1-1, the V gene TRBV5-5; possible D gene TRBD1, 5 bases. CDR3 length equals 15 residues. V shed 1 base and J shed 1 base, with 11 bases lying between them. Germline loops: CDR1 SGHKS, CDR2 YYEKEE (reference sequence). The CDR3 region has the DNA TGTGCCAGCAGCTTGTACGGGGGGTGGAACACTGAAGCTTTCTTT. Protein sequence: CASSLYGGWNTEAFF.

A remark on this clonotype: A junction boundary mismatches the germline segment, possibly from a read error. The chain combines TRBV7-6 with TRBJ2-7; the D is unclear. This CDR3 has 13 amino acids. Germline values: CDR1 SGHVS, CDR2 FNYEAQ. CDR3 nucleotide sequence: TGTGCCAGCAGCTTAGGGGATAAATACGTGCAGTACTTC. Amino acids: CASSLGDKYVQYF.

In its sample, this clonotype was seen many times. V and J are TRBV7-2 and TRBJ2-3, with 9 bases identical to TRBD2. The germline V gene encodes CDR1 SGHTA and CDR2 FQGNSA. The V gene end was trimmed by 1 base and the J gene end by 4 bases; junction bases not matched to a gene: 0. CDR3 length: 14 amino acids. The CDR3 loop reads CASSLGGGADTQYF. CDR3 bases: TGTGCCAGCAGCTTAGGCGGGGGGGCAGATACGCAGTATTTT.

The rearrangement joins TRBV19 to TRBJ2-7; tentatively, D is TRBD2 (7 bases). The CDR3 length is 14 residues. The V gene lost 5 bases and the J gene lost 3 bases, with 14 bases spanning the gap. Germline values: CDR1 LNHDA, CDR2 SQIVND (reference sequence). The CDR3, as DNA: TGTGCCAGTAGTGCGGGGGCCATGAACTACGAGCAGTACTTC. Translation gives CASSAGAMNYEQYF. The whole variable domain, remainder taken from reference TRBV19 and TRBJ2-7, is DGGITQSPKYLFRKEGQNVTLSCEQNLNHDAMYWYRQDPGQGLRLIYYSQIVNDFQKGDIAEGYSVSREKKESFPLTVTSAQKNPTAFYLCASSAGAMNYEQYFGPGTRLTVT.

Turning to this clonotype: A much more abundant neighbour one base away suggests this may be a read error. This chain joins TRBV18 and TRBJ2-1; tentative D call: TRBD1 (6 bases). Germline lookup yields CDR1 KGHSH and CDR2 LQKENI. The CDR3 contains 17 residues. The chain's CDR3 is CGSSGSTGPSSYNEQFF. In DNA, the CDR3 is TGTGGCAGCTCAGGTTCCACAGGGCCGAGCTCCTACAATGAGCAGTTCTTC.

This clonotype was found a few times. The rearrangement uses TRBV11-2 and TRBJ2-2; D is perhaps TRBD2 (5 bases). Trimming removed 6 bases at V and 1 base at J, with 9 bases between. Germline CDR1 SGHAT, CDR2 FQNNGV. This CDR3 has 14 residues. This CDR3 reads CASSRRGNTGELFF. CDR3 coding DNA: TGTGCCAGCAGTCGACGGGGGAACACCGGGGAGCTGTTTTTT.

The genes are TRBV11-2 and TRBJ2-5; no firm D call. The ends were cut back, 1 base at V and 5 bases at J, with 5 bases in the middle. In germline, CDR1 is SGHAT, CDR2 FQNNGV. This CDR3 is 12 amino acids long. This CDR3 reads CASSLGWETQYF. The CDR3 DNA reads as TGTGCCAGCAGCTTAGGCTGGGAGACCCAGTACTTC.

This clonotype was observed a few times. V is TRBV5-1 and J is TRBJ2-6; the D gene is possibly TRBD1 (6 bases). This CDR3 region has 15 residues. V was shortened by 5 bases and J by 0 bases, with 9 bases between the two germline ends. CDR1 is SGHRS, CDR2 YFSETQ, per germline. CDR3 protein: CASRDSPSGANVLTF. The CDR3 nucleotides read TGCGCCAGCAGGGACAGCCCCTCTGGGGCCAACGTCCTGACTTTC.

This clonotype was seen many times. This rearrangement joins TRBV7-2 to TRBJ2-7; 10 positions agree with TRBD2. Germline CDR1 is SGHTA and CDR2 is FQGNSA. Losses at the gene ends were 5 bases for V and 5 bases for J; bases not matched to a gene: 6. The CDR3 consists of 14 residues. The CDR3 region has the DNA TGTGCCAGCAGCGCAGCGGGGGGGCCTAACGAGCAGTACTTC. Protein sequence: CASSAAGGPNEQYF.

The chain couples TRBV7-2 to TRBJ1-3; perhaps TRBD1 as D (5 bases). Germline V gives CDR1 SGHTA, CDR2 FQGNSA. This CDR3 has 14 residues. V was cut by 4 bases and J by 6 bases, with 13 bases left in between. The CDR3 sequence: CASSYGGDVNTIYF. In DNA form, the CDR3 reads TGTGCCAGCAGCTATGGGGGAGACGTAAACACCATATATTTT.

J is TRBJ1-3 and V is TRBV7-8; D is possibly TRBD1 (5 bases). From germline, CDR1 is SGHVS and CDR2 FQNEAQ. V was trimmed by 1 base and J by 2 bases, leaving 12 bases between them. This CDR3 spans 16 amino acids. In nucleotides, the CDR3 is TGTGCCAGCAGCTTAGGGGCAGGGCGGGCTGGAAACACCATATATTTT. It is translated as CASSLGAGRAGNTIYF.

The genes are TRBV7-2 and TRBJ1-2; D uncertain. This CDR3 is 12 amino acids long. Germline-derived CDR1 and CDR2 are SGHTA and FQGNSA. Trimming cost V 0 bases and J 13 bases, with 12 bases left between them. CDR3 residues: CASSLATLAGTF. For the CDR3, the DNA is TGTGCCAGCAGCTTAGCGACCCTGGCTGGCACCTTC.

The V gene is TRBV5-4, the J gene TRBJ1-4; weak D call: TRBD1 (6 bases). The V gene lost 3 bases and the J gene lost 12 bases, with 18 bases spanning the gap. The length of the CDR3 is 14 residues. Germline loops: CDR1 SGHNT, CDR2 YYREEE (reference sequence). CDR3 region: CASSWGGGRRELFF. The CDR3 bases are TGTGCCAGCAGCTGGGGAGGGGGTCGTAGGGAACTGTTTTTT.